A single sample gave rise to the 17 T cell receptor beta chains below, sequenced in a study of blood T cell repertoires in COVID-19. Assay used: immunoSEQ multiplex PCR; TCRdb lists only in-frame clones, some missing. The table has over 100,000 clones, around 83% seen once. Material: PBMCs or T cells enriched from blood (not recorded which). These receptors were taken from a woman aged 25 to 45 who had recovered from COVID-19.

This clone has just a few counts. The gene calls are TRBV27 and TRBJ2-7; 7 bases map to TRBD1. J was trimmed by 0 bases and V by 6 bases; bases with no gene match: 8. The germline CDR1 and CDR2 sequences are MNHEY and SMNVEV (reference sequence). The CDR3 runs to 15 residues. CDR3 in DNA: TGTGCCAGCAGGCCCGGACAGGCCAGCTCCTACGAGCAGTACTTC. This codes for CASRPGQASSYEQYF.

The chain is built from TRBV2 and TRBJ1-6, with TRBD1 matching 7 bases. CDR1 and CDR2 from the germline V gene are SNHLY and FYNNEI. The CDR3 covers 15 residues. The junction had 6 bases not matched to a gene; V was cut back by 5 bases and J by 5 bases. The CDR3 coding sequence is TGTGCCAGCAGTTGGGACAGTGGGAATAATTCACCCCTCCACTTT. It codes for CASSWDSGNNSPLHF.

The chain links TRBV9 to TRBJ2-5; the match to TRBD2 covers 7 bases. From germline, CDR1 is SGDLS and CDR2 YYNGEE. V gave up 1 base and J gave up 4 bases; unmatched junction bases: 7. This CDR3 is 15 amino acids long. CDR3 sequence: CASSVNEGGRETQYF. The CDR3 DNA reads TGTGCCAGCAGCGTAAATGAGGGAGGGAGAGAGACCCAGTACTTC.

V usage is TRBV5-6 and J usage is TRBJ2-7, with 10 bases that match TRBD2. The CDR3 covers 18 residues. Germline-derived CDR1 and CDR2 are SGHDT and YYEEEE. The ends lost 5 bases at V and 0 bases at J; junction bases unmatched: 14. The CDR3 loop is CASSGLLAGALFSYEQYF. CDR3 DNA sequence: TGTGCCAGCAGTGGTTTGCTAGCGGGAGCGCTCTTCTCCTACGAGCAGTACTTC.

The gene calls are TRBV7-2 and TRBJ1-3; weak D call: TRBD1 (6 bases). The V and J ends lost 6 bases and 1 base respectively, with 16 bases between them. Germline V CDR1 and CDR2: SGHTA, FQGNSA. This CDR3 is built from 16 residues. The CDR3 DNA follows: TGTGCCAGCAGTTTTACAGGGATGCAATCTGGAAACACCATATATTTT. Translating it yields CASSFTGMQSGNTIYF.

V and J are TRBV3-1 (or the pseudogene TRBV3-2) and TRBJ2-1; 8 bases are shared with TRBD2. The J segment lost 4 bases and the V segment lost 10 bases, leaving 15 bases of the junction unmatched. Germline V CDR1 and CDR2: LGHDT, YNNKEL (reference sequence). This CDR3 region has 16 residues. The CDR3 DNA follows: TGTGCCACCAATCCCGGGGGGGACCCCCAATACAATGAGCAGTTCTTC. It encodes CATNPGGDPQYNEQFF.

The V gene is TRBV29-1, the J gene TRBJ2-3; 8 nucleotides agree with TRBD2. The CDR3 covers 13 residues. The J segment lost 2 bases and the V segment lost 7 bases, leaving 5 bases of the junction unmatched. Germline V gene sequence: CDR1 SQVTM, CDR2 ANQGSEA. CDR3 sequence reads: CSAGGALTDTQYF. The CDR3 DNA sequence: TGCAGCGCGGGGGGGGCACTCACAGATACGCAGTATTTT.

The chain uses TRBV5-1 and TRBJ1-4, with 9 bases identical to TRBD1. Looked up from germline, CDR1 is SGHRS and CDR2 is YFSETQ. With V trimmed by 5 bases and J by 8 bases, 7 bases remained unmatched. The CDR3 consists of 14 residues. DNA for the CDR3: TGCGCCAGCAGGCCCGGGACAGGGAACGAAAAACTGTTTTTT. This gives the protein CASRPGTGNEKLFF. The entire variable domain, with the rest obtained from reference TRBV5-1 and TRBJ1-4, is as follows: KAGVTQTPRYLIKTRGQQVTLSCSPISGHRSVSWYQQTPGQGLQFLFEYFSETQRNKGNFPGRFSGRQFSNSRSEMNVSTLELGDSALYLCASRPGTGNEKLFFGSGTQLSVL.

J is TRBJ2-3 and V is TRBV23-1; D call uncertain. TRBV23-1 qualifies as an ORF whose function is uncertain. The CDR3 runs 14 residues. V was cut by 3 bases and J by 1 base, with 8 bases left in between. CDR3 region: CASSQRIGTDTQYF. The CDR3 nucleotides read TGCGCCAGCAGTCAGCGCATAGGCACAGATACGCAGTATTTT.

This clone was seen a handful of times. The V gene is TRBV7-2, the J gene TRBJ2-5; D may be TRBD2 (6 bases). The V end was cut by 3 bases, the J end by 2 bases, with 10 bases between. Germline V lookup: CDR1 SGHTA, CDR2 FQGNSA. The CDR3 has 14 residues. The CDR3 sequence is CASSFGLTQETQYF. DNA for the CDR3: TGTGCCAGCAGCTTCGGACTAACACAAGAGACCCAGTACTTC.

V is TRBV5-8 and J is TRBJ1-4; D gene uncertain. The CDR3 has 16 amino acids. V lost 0 bases and J 8 bases, leaving 17 bases between the germline ends. The germline CDR1 and CDR2 sequences are SGHTS and YDEGEE. The CDR3, as DNA: TGTGCCAGCAGCTTGGCAGTGGGCCCGCCGGGGGAAAAACTGTTTTTT. Encoded protein: CASSLAVGPPGEKLFF.

The chain links TRBV5-1 to TRBJ2-1, with 9 bases aligning to TRBD2. The V gene's germline CDR1 is SGHRS and CDR2 YFSETQ. The CDR3 length is 15 residues. The junction had 4 bases not matched to a gene; V was cut back by 0 bases and J by 6 bases. CDR3 in DNA: TGCGCCAGCAGCTTGGGACTAGCGGAACTCAATGAGCAGTTCTTC. This gives the protein CASSLGLAELNEQFF.

The chain recombines TRBV19 with TRBJ2-3, with 10 bases matching TRBD1. The V segment lost 8 bases and the J segment 3 bases; nucleotides outside the gene matches: 8. Germline-derived CDR1 and CDR2 are LNHDA and SQIVND (reference sequence). The CDR3 is made up of 15 amino acids. The CDR3 nucleotides read TGTGCCAGTGCCGAACGGGGACAGGGGACAGATACGCAGTATTTT. Translating it yields CASAERGQGTDTQYF.

The chain is built from TRBV4-3 and TRBJ2-7, with 11 bases fitting TRBD2. CDR3 length: 18 residues. V lost 2 bases to trimming and J lost 1 base; unmatched junction nucleotides: 10. Looked up from germline, CDR1 is LGHNA and CDR2 is YSLEER. The CDR3, as DNA: TGCGCCAGCAGCCAAAACCAAGCACTAGCGGGAGCATCCTACGAGCAGTACTTC. Encoded protein: CASSQNQALAGASYEQYF.

This chain connects TRBV6-1 to TRBJ1-5, with no clear D. V lost 0 bases, J lost 0 bases, and 3 bases lay in between. CDR3 length equals 14 residues. Germline V gene sequence: CDR1 MNHNS, CDR2 SASEGT. The DNA for the CDR3 is TGTGCCAGCAGTGAAGCGAGTAGCAATCAGCCCCAGCATTTT. This codes for CASSEASSNQPQHF.

V gene TRBV7-9 combines with J gene TRBJ1-4, with 9 bases fitting TRBD1. The CDR3 is 14 amino acids. Germline trimming cut 4 bases from V and 5 bases from J; bases unmatched to any gene: 2. Germline CDR1 SEHNR, CDR2 FQNEAQ (reference sequence). The CDR3 DNA reads TGTGCCAGCAGCTCAGGGACAGGGAATGAAAAACTGTTTTTT. Protein sequence: CASSSGTGNEKLFF. The full variable domain, its missing parts supplied by reference TRBV7-9 and TRBJ1-4, is DTGVSQNPRHKITKRGQNVTFRCDPISEHNRLYWYRQTLGQGPEFLTYFQNEAQLEKSRLLSDRFSAERPKGSFSTLEIQRTEQGDSAMYLCASSSGTGNEKLFFGSGTQLSVL.

The chain links TRBV6-1 to TRBJ2-7, with D perhaps matching TRBD2 (5 bases). CDR1 and CDR2 (germline): MNHNS, SASEGT. The germline V and J ends were trimmed by 1 base and 6 bases, with 13 bases remaining between them. The CDR3 is 14 amino acids. The CDR3 loop reads CASSEVGDRGEQYF. CDR3 DNA: TGTGCCAGCAGTGAAGTGGGAGACCGAGGCGAGCAGTACTTC.